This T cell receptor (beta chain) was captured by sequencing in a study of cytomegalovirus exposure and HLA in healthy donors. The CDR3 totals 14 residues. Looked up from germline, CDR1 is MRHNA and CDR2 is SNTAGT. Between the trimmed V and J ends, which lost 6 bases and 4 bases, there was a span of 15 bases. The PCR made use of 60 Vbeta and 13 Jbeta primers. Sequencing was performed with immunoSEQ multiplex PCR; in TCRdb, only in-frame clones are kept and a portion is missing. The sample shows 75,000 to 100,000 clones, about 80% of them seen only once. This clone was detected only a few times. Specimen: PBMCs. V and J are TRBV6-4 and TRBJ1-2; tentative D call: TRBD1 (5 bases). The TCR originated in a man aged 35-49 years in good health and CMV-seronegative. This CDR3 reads CASRQQAGGYGYTF. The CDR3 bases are TGTGCCAGCAGGCAACAGGCCGGCGGCTATGGCTACACCTTC.